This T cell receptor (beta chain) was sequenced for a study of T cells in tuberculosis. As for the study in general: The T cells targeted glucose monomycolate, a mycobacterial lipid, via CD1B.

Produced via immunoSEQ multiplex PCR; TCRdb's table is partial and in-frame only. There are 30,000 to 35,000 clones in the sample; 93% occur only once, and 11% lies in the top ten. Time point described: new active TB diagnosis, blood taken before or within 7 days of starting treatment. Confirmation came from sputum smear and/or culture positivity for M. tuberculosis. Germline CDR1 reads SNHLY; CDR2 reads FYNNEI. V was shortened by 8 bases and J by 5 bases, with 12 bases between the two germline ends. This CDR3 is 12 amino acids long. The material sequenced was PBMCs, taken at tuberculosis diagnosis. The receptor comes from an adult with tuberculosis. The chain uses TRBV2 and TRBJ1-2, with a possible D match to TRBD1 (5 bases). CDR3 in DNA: TGTGCCAGCCGGACGGGGGAGTATGGCTACACCTTC. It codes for CASRTGEYGYTF.